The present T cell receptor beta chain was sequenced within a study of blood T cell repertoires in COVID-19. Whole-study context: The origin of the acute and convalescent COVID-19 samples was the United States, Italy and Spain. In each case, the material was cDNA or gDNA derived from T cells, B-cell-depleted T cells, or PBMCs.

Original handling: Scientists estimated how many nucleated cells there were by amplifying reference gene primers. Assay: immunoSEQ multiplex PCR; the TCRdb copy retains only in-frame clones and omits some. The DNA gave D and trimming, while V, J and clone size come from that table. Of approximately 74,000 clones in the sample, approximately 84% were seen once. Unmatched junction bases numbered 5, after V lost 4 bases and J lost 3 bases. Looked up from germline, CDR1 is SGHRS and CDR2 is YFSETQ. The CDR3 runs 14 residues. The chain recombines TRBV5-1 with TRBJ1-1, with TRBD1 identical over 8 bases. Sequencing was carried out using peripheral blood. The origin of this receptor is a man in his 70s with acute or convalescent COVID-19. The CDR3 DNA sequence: TGCGCCAGCAGCAGAAAACAGGGGGACACTGAAGCTTTCTTT. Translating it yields CASSRKQGDTEAFF.